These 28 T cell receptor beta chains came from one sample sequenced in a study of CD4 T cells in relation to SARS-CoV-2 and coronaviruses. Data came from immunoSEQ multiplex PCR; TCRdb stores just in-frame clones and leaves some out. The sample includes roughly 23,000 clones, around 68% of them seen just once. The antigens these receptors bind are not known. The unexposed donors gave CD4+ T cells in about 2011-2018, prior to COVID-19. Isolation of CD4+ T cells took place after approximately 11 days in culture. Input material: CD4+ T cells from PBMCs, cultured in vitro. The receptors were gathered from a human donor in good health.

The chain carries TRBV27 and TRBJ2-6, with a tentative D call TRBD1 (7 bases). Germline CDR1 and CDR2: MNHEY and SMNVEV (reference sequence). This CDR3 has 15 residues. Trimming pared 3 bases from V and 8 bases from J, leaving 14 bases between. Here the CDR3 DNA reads TGTGCCAGCAGTTTGTCAGGGGGGCCCTCCAACGTCCTGACTTTC. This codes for CASSLSGGPSNVLTF.

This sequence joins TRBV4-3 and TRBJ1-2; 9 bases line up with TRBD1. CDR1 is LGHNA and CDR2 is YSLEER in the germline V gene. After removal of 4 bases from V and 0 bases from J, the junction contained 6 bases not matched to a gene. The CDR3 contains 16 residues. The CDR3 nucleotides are TGCGCCAGCAGCCGAGGACAGGGGAAAGCTAACTATGGCTACACCTTC. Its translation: CASSRGQGKANYGYTF.

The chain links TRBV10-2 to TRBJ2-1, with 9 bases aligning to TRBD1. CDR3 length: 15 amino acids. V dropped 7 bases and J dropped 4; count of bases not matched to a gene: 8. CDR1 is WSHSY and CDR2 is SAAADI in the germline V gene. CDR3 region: CASMNSGTGYNEQFF. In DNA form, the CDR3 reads TGCGCCAGCATGAACTCCGGGACAGGGTACAATGAGCAGTTCTTC.

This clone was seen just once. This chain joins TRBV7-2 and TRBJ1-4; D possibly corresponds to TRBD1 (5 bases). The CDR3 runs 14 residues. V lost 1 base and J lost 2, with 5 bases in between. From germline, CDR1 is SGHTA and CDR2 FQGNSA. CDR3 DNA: TGTGCCAGCAGCTTAGGGGGCACTAATGAAAAACTGTTTTTT. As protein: CASSLGGTNEKLFF.

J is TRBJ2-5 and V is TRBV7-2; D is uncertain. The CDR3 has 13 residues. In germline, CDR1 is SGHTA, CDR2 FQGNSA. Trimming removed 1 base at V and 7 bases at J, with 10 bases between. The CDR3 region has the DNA TGTGCCAGCAGCTTAGGCGCCCTGGTGACCCAGTACTTC. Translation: CASSLGALVTQYF.

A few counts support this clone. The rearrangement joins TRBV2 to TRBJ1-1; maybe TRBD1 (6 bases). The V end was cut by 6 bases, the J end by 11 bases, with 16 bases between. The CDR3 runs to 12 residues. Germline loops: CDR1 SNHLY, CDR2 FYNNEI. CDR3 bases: TGTGCCAGCAGGGTACCGGGACAAAAGGCTTTCTTT. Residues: CASRVPGQKAFF.

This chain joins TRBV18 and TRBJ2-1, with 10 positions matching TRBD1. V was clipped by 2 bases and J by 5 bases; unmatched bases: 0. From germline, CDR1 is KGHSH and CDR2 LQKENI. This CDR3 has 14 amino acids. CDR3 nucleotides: TGTGCCAGCTCACCAGGGACAGGGGACAATGAGCAGTTCTTC. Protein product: CASSPGTGDNEQFF.

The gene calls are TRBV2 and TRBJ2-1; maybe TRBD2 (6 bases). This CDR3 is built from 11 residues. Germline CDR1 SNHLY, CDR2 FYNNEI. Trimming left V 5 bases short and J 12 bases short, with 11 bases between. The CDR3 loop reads CASSRGGGQFF. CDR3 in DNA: TGTGCCAGCAGTCGGGGAGGAGGGCAGTTCTTC. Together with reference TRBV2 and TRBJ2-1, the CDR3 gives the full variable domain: EPEVTQTPSHQVTQMGQEVILRCVPISNHLYFYWYRQILGQKVEFLVSFYNNEISEKSEIFDDQFSVERPDGSNFTLKIRSTKLEDSAMYFCASSRGGGQFFGPGTRLTVL.

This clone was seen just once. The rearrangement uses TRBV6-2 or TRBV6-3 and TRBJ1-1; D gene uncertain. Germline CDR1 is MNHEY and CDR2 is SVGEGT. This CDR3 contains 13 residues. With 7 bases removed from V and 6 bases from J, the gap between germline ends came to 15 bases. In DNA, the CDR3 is TGTGCCAGCATCCCTGACATACCCTCTGAAGCTTTCTTT. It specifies CASIPDIPSEAFF.

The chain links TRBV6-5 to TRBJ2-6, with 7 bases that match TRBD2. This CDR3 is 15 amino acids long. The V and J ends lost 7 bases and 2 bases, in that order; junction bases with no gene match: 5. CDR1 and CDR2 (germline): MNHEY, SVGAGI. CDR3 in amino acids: CASTDGGTGANVLTF. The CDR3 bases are TGTGCCAGCACCGACGGGGGGACTGGGGCCAACGTCCTGACTTTC.

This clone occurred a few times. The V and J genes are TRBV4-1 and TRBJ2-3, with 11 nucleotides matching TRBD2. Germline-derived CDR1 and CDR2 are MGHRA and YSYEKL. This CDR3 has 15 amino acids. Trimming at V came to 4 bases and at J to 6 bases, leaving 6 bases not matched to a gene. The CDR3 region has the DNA TGCGCCAGCAGCCTTAGCGGGGGGGCATCTGATACGCAGTATTTT. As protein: CASSLSGGASDTQYF.

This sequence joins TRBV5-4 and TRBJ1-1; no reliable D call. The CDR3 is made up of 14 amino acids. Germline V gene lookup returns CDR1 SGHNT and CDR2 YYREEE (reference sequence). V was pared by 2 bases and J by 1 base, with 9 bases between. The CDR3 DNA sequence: TGTGCCAGCAGCTTAGGGATACCGAACACTGAAGCTTTCTTT. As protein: CASSLGIPNTEAFF.

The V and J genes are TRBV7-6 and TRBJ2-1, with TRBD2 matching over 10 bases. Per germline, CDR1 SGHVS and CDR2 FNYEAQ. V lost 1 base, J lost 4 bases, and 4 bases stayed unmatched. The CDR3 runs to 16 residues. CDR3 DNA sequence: TGTGCCAGCAGCTTAGATAGCGGGGGGCCTTACAATGAGCAGTTCTTC. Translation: CASSLDSGGPYNEQFF.

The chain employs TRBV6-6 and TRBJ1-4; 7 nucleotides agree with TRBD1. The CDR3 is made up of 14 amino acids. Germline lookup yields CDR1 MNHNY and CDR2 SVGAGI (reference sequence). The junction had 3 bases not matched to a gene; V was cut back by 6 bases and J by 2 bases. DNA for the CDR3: TGTGCCAGCAGGCCGGGACAGACTAATGAAAAACTGTTTTTT. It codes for CASRPGQTNEKLFF.

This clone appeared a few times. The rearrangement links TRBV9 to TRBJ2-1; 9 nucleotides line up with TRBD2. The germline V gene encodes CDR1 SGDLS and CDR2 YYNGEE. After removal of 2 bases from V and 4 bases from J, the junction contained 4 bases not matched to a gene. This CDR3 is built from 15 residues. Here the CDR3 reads CASSVGGREYNEQFF. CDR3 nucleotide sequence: TGTGCCAGCAGCGTGGGCGGGAGGGAATACAATGAGCAGTTCTTC.

CDR3 sequence reads: CASGPGRGTYEQYF. The CDR3 region has the DNA TGTGCCAGCGGCCCGGGACGGGGAACCTACGAGCAGTACTTC. The genes are TRBV6-5 and TRBJ2-7; D tentatively reads TRBD1 or TRBD2 (5 bases each). The germline CDR1 and CDR2 sequences are MNHEY and SVGAGI. V lost 8 bases to trimming and J lost 2 bases, with 16 bases between them. The length of the CDR3 is 14 residues.

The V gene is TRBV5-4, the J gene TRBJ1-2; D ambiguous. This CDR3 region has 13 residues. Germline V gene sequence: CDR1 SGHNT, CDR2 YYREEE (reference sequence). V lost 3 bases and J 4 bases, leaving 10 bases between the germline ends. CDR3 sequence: CASSSEQGYGYTF. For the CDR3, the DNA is TGTGCCAGCAGCTCGGAACAAGGCTATGGCTACACCTTC. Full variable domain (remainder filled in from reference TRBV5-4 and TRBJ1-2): ETGVTQSPTHLIKTRGQQVTLRCSSQSGHNTVSWYQQALGQGPQFIFQYYREEENGRGNFPPRFSGLQFPNYSSELNVNALELDDSALYLCASSSEQGYGYTFGSGTRLTVV.

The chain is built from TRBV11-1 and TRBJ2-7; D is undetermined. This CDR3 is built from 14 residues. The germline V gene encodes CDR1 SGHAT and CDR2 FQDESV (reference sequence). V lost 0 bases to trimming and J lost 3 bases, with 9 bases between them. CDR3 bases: TGTGCCAGCAGCTTAGCCGCGGTACTCTACGAGCAGTACTTC. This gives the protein CASSLAAVLYEQYF.

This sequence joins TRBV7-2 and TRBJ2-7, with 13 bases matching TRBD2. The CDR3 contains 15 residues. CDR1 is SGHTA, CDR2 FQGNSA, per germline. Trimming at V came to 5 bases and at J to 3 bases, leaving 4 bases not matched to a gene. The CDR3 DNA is TGTGCCAGCAGCACACTAGCGGGAGGGGTCTACGAGCAGTACTTC. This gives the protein CASSTLAGGVYEQYF.

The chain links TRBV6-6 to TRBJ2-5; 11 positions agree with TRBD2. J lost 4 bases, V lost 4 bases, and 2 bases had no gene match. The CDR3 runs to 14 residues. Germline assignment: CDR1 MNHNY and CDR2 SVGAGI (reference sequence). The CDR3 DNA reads TGTGCCAGCAGTTCCGGACTAGCGGGAGAGACCCAGTACTTC. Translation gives CASSSGLAGETQYF.

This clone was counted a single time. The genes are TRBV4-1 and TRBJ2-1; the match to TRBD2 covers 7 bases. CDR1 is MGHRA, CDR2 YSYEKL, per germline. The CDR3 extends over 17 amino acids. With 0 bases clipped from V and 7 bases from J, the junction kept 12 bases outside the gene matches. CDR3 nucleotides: TGCGCCAGCAGCCAAGATACTTTTGGGACTACCTCAAATGAGCAGTTCTTC. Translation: CASSQDTFGTTSNEQFF.

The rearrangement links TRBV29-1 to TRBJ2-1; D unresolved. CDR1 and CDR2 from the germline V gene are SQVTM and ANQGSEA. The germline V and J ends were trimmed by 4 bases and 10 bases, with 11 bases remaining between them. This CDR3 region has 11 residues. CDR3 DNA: TGCAGCGTTGGGCGGACGGTGGAGCAGTTCTTC. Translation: CSVGRTVEQFF.

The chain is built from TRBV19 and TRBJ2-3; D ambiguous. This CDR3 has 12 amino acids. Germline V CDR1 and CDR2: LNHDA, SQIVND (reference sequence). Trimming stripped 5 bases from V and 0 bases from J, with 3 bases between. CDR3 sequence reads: CASSVSTDTQYF. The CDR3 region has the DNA TGTGCCAGTAGTGTCAGCACAGATACGCAGTATTTT.

The CDR3: CASSIDQPGRAWYEQFF. CDR3 coding DNA: TGTGCCAGTAGTATTGATCAGCCGGGCCGGGCCTGGTATGAGCAGTTCTTC. V usage is TRBV19 and J usage is TRBJ2-1; D ambiguous. Per the germline V gene, CDR1 is LNHDA and CDR2 is SQIVND (reference sequence). Trimming took off 3 bases at V and 8 bases at J, with 23 bases between the two ends. The CDR3 spans 17 residues.

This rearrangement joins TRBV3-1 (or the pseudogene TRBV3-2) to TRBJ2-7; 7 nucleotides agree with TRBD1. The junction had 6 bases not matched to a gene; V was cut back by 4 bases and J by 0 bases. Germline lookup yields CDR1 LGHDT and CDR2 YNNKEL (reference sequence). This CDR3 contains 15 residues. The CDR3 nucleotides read TGTGCCAGCAGCCCCGGGACAGATAGCTCCTACGAGCAGTACTTC. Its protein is CASSPGTDSSYEQYF.

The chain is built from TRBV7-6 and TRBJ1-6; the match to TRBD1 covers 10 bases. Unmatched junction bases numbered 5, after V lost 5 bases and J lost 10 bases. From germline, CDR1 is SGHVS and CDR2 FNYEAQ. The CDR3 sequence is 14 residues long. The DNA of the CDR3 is TGTGCCAGCAGCAAGCGGACAGGGGGATCACCCCTCCACTTT. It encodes CASSKRTGGSPLHF.

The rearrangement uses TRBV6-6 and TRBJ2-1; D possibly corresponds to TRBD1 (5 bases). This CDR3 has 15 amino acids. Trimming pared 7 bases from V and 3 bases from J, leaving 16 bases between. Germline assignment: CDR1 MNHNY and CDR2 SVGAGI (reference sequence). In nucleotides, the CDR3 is TGTGCCAGCAAGGAAGAACAGGTCGTCTACAATGAGCAGTTCTTC. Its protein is CASKEEQVVYNEQFF.

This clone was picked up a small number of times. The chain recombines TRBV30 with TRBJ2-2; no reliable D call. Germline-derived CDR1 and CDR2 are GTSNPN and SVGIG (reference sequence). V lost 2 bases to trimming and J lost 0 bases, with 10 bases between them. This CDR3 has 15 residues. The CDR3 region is CAWSRRRANTGELFF. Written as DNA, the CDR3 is TGTGCCTGGAGTCGTCGCAGAGCGAACACCGGGGAGCTGTTTTTT.